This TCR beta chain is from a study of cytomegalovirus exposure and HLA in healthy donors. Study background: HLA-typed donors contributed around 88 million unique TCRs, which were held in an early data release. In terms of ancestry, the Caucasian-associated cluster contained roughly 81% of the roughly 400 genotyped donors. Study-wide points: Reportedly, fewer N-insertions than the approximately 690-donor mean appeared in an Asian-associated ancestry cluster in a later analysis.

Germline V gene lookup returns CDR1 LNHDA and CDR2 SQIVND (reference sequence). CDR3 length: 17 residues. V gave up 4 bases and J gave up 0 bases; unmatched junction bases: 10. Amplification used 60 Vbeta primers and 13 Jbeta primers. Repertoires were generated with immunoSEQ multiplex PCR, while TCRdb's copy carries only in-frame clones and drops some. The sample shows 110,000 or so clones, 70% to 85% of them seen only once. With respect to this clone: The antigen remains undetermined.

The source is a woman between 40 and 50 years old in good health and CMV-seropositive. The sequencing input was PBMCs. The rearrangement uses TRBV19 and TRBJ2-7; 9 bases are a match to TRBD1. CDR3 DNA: TGTGCCAGTAGTAGAAAACGGACAGGGGCCCTCTCCTACGAGCAGTACTTC. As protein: CASSRKRTGALSYEQYF.